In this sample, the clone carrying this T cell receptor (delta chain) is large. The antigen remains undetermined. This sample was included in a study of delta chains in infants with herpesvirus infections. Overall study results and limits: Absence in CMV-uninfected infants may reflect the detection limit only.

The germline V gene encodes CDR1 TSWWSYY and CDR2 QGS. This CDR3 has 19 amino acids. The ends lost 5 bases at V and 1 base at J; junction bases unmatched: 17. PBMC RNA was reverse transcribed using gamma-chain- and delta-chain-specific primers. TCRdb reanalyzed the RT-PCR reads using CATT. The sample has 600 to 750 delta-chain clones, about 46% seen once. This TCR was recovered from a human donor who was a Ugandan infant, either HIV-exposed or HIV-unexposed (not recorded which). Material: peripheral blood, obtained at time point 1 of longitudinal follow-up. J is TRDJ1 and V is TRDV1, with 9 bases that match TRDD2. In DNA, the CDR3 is TGTGCTCTTGGGAACCTCGCCTTCCTACGCCAAAGGGGCACCGATAAACTCATCTTT. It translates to CALGNLAFLRQRGTDKLIF.